Here is one T cell receptor beta chain with its context. Its specificity is not known. V trimming: 9 bases; J trimming: 2 bases; junction bases outside the gene matches: 6. Germline V gene sequence: CDR1 SEHNR, CDR2 FQNEAQ (reference sequence). This CDR3 has 14 residues. The entry originates in a study of immune evolution from preneoplasia to lung adenocarcinoma. Study-level results: Normal lung had highest clonality; later lesions appeared denser, more diverse.

TCRdb keeps only in-frame clones here, not all; method: immunoSEQ multiplex PCR. The table includes 5,000 or so clones, about 68% detected once. The V and J genes are TRBV7-9 and TRBJ2-2; TRBD2 matches at 7 bases. The material sequenced was FFPE adjacent normal lung tissue. The sequence was collected from a person aged 55-85 years with lung adenocarcinoma. As DNA, the CDR3 is TGTGCCAGTAAACCGGGACTAAACACCGGGGAGCTGTTTTTT. As protein: CASKPGLNTGELFF.